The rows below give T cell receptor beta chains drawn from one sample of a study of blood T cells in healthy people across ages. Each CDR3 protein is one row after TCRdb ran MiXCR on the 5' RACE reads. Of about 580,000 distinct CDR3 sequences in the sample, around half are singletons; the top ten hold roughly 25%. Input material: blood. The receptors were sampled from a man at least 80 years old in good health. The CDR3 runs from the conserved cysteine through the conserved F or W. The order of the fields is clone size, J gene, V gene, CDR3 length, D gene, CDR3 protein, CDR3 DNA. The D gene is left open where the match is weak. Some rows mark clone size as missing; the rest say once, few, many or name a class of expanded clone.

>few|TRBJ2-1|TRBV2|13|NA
CASSGVGGNEQFF
TGTGCCAGCAGTGGAGTAGGGGGCAATGAGCAGTTCTTC
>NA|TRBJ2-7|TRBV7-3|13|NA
CASSLTPGGEQYF
TGTGCCAGCAGCTTAACCCCAGGCGGCGAGCAGTACTTC
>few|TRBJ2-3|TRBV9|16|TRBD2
CASSVSGGAVKDTQYF
TGTGCCAGCAGCGTTAGCGGGGGGGCCGTGAAAGATACGCAGTATTTT
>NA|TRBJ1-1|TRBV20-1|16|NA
CSARDHLSGHDTEAFF
TGCAGTGCTAGAGATCACCTATCGGGGCATGACACTGAAGCTTTCTTT
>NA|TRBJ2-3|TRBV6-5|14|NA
CASRPAERTDTQYF
TGTGCCAGCAGACCAGCGGAGCGCACAGATACGCAGTATTTT
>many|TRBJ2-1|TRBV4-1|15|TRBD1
CASRDLGRGPYEQFF
TGCGCCAGCAGGGACCTGGGCAGGGGGCCCTATGAGCAGTTCTTC
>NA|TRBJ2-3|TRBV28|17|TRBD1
CASSLGLGQLGTDTQYF
TGTGCCAGCAGTTTAGGGTTGGGACAGTTGGGCACAGATACGCAGTATTTT
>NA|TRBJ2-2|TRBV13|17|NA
CASSLGGATRYTGELFF
TGTGCCAGCAGCTTAGGGGGGGCCACCCGCTACACCGGGGAGCTGTTTTTT
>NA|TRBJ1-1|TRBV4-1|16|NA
CASRKVPAQPNTEAFF
TGCGCCAGCAGGAAAGTACCAGCACAGCCGAACACTGAAGCTTTCTTT
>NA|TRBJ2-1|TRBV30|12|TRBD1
CAWSRDRSTQFF
TGTGCCTGGAGTCGGGACAGGAGTACGCAGTTCTTC
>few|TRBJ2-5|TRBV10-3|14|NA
CAISEGGQQETQYF
TGTGCCATCAGTGAGGGAGGACAGCAAGAGACCCAGTACTTC
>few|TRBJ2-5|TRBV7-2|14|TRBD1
CASSQIGQGETQYF
TGTGCCAGCAGCCAAATCGGACAGGGGGAGACCCAGTACTTC
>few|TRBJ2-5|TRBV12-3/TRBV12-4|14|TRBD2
CASSPPGLAGTQYF
TGTGCCAGCAGCCCACCGGGACTAGCCGGGACCCAGTACTTC
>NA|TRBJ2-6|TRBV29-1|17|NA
CSITSRGVLSGANVLTF
TGCAGCATTACCTCCAGGGGAGTGCTATCTGGGGCCAACGTCCTGACTTTC
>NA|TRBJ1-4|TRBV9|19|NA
CASSPAGGGQQVLNEKLFF
TGTGCCAGCAGCCCCGCCGGGGGGGGGCAGCAAGTTTTGAATGAAAAACTGTTTTTT
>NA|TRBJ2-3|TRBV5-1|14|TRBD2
CASSGGRATDTQYF
TGCGCCAGCAGCGGCGGGAGGGCGACAGATACGCAGTATTTT
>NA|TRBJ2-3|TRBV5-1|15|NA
CASGPRTTSTDTQYF
TGCGCCAGCGGCCCCAGGACAACTAGCACAGATACGCAGTATTTT
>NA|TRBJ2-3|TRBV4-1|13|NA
CASSQAPTDTQYF
TGCGCCAGCAGCCAAGCCCCCACAGATACGCAGTATTTT
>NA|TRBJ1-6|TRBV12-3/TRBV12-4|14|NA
CASTLAHGGGTLHF
TGTGCCAGCACCCTGGCCCATGGCGGCGGTACCCTCCACTTT
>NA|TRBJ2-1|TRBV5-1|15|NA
CASSLVGGRYNEQFF
TGCGCCAGCAGCTTGGTTGGCGGGCGTTACAATGAGCAGTTCTTC
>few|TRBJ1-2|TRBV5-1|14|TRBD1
CASSLEGAPNGYTF
TGCGCCAGCAGCTTGGAGGGGGCGCCGAATGGCTACACCTTC
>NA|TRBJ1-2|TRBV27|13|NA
CASSLNSAGGYTF
TGTGCCAGCAGTTTAAACAGTGCCGGGGGCTACACCTTC
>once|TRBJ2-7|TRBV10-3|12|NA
CAISPGSYEQYF
TGTGCCATCAGTCCAGGGTCCTACGAGCAGTACTTC
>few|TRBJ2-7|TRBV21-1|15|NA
CASSKEQGGTYEQYF
TGTGCCAGCAGCAAAGAACAGGGGGGCACCTACGAGCAGTACTTC
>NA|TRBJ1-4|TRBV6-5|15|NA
CASSSKDGGGEKLFF
TGTGCCAGCAGTTCCAAGGACGGTGGTGGTGAAAAACTGTTTTTT
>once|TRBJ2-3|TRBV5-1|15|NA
CASSKGDRSTDTQYF
TGCGCCAGCAGCAAGGGGGACCGTAGCACAGATACGCAGTATTTT
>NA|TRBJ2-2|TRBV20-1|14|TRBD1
CSAREQGSTGELFF
TGCAGTGCTAGAGAACAGGGGAGCACCGGGGAGCTGTTTTTT
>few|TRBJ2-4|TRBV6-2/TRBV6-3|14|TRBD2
CASTLAGGQNIQYF
TGTGCCAGCACTTTAGCGGGAGGCCAAAACATTCAGTACTTC
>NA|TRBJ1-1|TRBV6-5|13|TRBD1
CASSGQGATEAFF
TGTGCCAGCAGTGGACAGGGGGCCACTGAAGCTTTCTTT
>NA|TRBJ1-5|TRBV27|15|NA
CASSSGWGARQPQHF
TGTGCCAGCAGCTCAGGGTGGGGTGCGCGGCAGCCCCAGCATTTT
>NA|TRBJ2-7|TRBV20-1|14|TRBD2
CSVGKAGGDYEQYF
TGCAGTGTCGGAAAAGCGGGGGGGGACTACGAGCAGTACTTC
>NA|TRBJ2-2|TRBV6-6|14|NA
CASSDSRNTGELFF
TGTGCCAGCAGTGACTCACGGAACACCGGGGAGCTGTTTTTT
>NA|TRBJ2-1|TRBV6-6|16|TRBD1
CASRDTTGGTYNEQFF
TGTGCCAGCAGGGACACGACAGGGGGTACCTACAATGAGCAGTTCTTC
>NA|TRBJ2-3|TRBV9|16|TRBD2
CGSSVGAGGDTDTQYF
TGTGGCAGCAGCGTAGGAGCGGGGGGGGACACAGACACGCAGTATTTT
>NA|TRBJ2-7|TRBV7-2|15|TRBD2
CASSSKLAGVPEQYF
TGTGCCAGCAGCTCCAAGCTAGCGGGAGTCCCCGAGCAGTACTTC
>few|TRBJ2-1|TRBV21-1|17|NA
CASSKEDGRERINEQFF
TGTGCCAGCAGCAAAGAGGATGGCAGGGAAAGGATCAATGAGCAGTTCTTC
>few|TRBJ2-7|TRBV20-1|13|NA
CSAPGTAGYEQYF
TGCAGTGCACCCGGGACCGCGGGCTACGAGCAGTACTTC
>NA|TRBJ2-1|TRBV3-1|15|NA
CASSHDRVGVSEQFF
TGCGCCAGCAGCCATGACCGCGTCGGGGTTAGTGAGCAGTTCTTC
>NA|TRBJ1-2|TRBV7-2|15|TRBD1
CASSLILGQGDGYTF
TGTGCCAGCAGCTTAATTTTGGGACAGGGAGATGGCTACACCTTC
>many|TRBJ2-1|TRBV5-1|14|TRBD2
CASSPGTSGGEQFF
TGTGCCAGCAGTCCCGGGACTAGCGGTGGTGAGCAGTTCTTC
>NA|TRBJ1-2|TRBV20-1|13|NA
CSAREGKGYGYTF
TGCAGTGCTAGAGAGGGGAAGGGCTATGGCTACACCTTC
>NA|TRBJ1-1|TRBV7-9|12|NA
CASSFADRPAFF
TGTGCCAGCAGCTTTGCGGACAGACCAGCTTTCTTT
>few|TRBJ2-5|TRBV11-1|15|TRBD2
CASSRTSTKEGTQYF
TGTGCCAGCAGCCGGACTAGCACAAAGGAGGGGACCCAGTACTTC
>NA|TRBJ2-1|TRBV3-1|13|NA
CASSKTPGNEQFF
TGTGCCAGCAGCAAAACTCCCGGCAATGAGCAGTTCTTC
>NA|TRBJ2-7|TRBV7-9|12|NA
CASSLTTYEQYF
TGTGCCAGCAGCTTAACCACCTACGAGCAGTACTTC
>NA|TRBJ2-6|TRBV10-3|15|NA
CAIISDLSGANVLTF
TGTGCCATCATTTCGGACCTCTCTGGGGCCAACGTCCTGACTTTC